What follows is one T cell receptor beta chain and its context. These data come from a study of blood T cell repertoires in COVID-19. The overall study: The United States, Italy and Spain were the sources of the acute and convalescent COVID-19 samples.

Assay used: immunoSEQ multiplex PCR; TCRdb lists only in-frame clones, some missing. The data contain under 250,000 clones, about 86% of them singletons. CDR3 size: 12 residues. The ends lost 4 bases at V and 8 bases at J; junction bases unmatched: 4. The germline gives CDR1 SQVTM, CDR2 ANQGSEA. The clonotype comes from a man aged 35 to 55 with active or convalescent COVID-19. The sequencing input was peripheral blood. The chain links TRBV29-1 to TRBJ2-2; TRBD2 matches at 7 bases. This CDR3 reads CSVVPGGGELFF. DNA of the CDR3: TGCAGCGTTGTCCCGGGGGGTGGGGAGCTGTTTTTT.